This T cell receptor beta chain was sequenced for a study of graft-versus-host responses after intestinal transplantation. V lost 4 bases and J lost 6; bases outside the gene matches: 12. The CDR3 runs 18 residues. From germline, CDR1 is LNHDA and CDR2 SQIVND (reference sequence). Concerning this clone itself: Its antigen is as yet unknown.

TCRdb's copy holds only in-frame clones and misses some; the assay was immunoSEQ multiplex PCR. The sample lists more than 70,000 clones, 85% to 95% occurring once. The sample was unstimulated CD8+ T cells sorted from spleen or lymph node cells, taken before transplant. V usage is TRBV19 and J usage is TRBJ2-1; 13 nucleotides align to TRBD2. This sequence was found in a human donor who was the organ donor for an intestinal transplant. The CDR3 protein is CASSTRLAGGDAINEQFF. Written as DNA, the CDR3 is TGTGCCAGTAGTACACGACTAGCGGGGGGCGACGCGATCAATGAGCAGTTCTTC. Combining the CDR3 with reference TRBV19 and TRBJ2-1 gives the whole variable domain DGGITQSPKYLFRKEGQNVTLSCEQNLNHDAMYWYRQDPGQGLRLIYYSQIVNDFQKGDIAEGYSVSREKKESFPLTVTSAQKNPTAFYLCASSTRLAGGDAINEQFFGPGTRLTVL.